This T cell receptor (beta chain) came from a study of shared clonotypes between healthy human individuals. Study-level results: Only a few donors were included, so the genetic and exposure-history diversity represented was limited. Sampling included only blood; tissue repertoires likely differ.

V was cut by 5 bases and J by 1 base, with 18 bases left in between. CDR1 MDHEN and CDR2 SYDVKM come from the germline V gene. This CDR3 is 16 amino acids long. Samples underwent the assay at deep level. TCRdb's table, derived via immunoSEQ multiplex PCR, lists solely in-frame clones and lacks some. The data show about 980,000 clones, roughly 72% seen once. Note on this clone: Its antigen is as yet unknown.

The V call is TRBV28, the J call TRBJ2-7; D is perhaps TRBD2 (6 bases). The sequencing input was memory CD4+ T cells sorted from blood. Subset in this sample: CD45RA-negative fraction. The receptor's source is a young man in good health. The CDR3 sequence: CASSPPGVQGSYEQYF. Written as DNA, the CDR3 is TGTGCCAGCAGTCCCCCGGGGGTTCAGGGTTCCTACGAGCAGTACTTC.